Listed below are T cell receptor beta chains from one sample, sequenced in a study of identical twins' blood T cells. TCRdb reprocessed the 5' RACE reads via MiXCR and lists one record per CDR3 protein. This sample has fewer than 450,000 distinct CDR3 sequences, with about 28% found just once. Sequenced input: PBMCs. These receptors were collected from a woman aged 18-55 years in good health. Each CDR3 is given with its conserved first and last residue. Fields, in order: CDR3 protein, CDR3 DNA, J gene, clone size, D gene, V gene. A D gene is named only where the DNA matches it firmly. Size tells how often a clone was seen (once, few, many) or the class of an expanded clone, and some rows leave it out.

CASRDRNYGYTF | TGTGCCAGCAGAGACAGAAACTATGGCTACACCTTC | TRBJ1-2 | few | NA | TRBV27
CASSLLGGSEQYF | TGCGCCAGCAGCCTGTTAGGGGGAAGCGAGCAGTACTTC | TRBJ2-7 | once | NA | TRBV5-1
CASSPTRGPPQHF | TGTGCCAGCTCACCAACTAGGGGACCGCCCCAGCATTTT | TRBJ1-5 | few | NA | TRBV18
CASSRHSSYNEQFF | TGTGCCAGCTCCCGGCATAGCTCCTACAATGAGCAGTTCTTC | TRBJ2-1 | NA | NA | TRBV2
CASSRLTAGQGYGYTF | TGTGCCAGCAGCCGACTCACAGCGGGACAGGGCTATGGCTACACCTTC | TRBJ1-2 | NA | TRBD1 | TRBV3-1
CSAQRDNEQFF | TGCAGTGCTCAGAGGGACAATGAGCAGTTCTTC | TRBJ2-1 | few | NA | TRBV20-1
CASSLGLAGNTEAFF | TGCGCCAGCAGCTTGGGTTTGGCGGGGAACACTGAAGCTTTCTTT | TRBJ1-1 | many | NA | TRBV5-1
CASSVTGKEGYGYTF | TGTGCCAGCAGCGTGACAGGGAAGGAGGGCTATGGCTACACCTTC | TRBJ1-2 | few | TRBD1 | TRBV9
CASSRSRGGGTEAFF | TGCGCCAGCAGTAGGTCAAGGGGAGGGGGCACTGAAGCTTTCTTT | TRBJ1-1 | NA | NA | TRBV10-2
CASSFAGGSTDTQYF | TGCGCCAGCAGCTTCGCGGGAGGAAGCACAGATACGCAGTATTTT | TRBJ2-3 | few | TRBD2 | TRBV5-1
CASSLAVAGGLGNTIYF | TGTGCCAGCAGCCTAGCTGTTGCGGGGGGACTGGGAAACACCATATATTTT | TRBJ1-3 | NA | NA | TRBV7-9
CSASLTTGTGAQPQHF | TGCAGTGCTAGCCTCACCACAGGGACGGGGGCTCAGCCCCAGCATTTT | TRBJ1-5 | NA | NA | TRBV20-1
CASSLVKGGREGTEAFF | TGCGCCAGCAGCTTGGTTAAAGGAGGGAGGGAAGGCACTGAAGCTTTCTTT | TRBJ1-1 | NA | NA | TRBV5-1
CASSYSPGQGIDGYTF | TGTGCCAGCAGTTACTCCCCGGGACAGGGAATCGACGGCTACACCTTC | TRBJ1-2 | NA | TRBD1 | TRBV6-5
CASSFTRAETQYF | TGTGCCAGCAGTTTCACGCGAGCGGAGACCCAGTACTTC | TRBJ2-5 | few | NA | TRBV28
CASRADRGDEAFF | TGTGCCAGCAGAGCGGACAGGGGAGATGAAGCTTTCTTT | TRBJ1-1 | NA | TRBD1 | TRBV2
CSASPRGRRQPQHF | TGCAGTGCTAGCCCCAGGGGGCGACGTCAGCCCCAGCATTTT | TRBJ1-5 | few | TRBD1 | TRBV20-1
CASGLGTGVETQYF | TGTGCTAGTGGTTTAGGGACTGGCGTTGAGACCCAGTACTTC | TRBJ2-5 | NA | NA | TRBV12-5
CSPLANANNEQFF | TGCAGCCCTCTAGCGAACGCTAACAATGAGCAGTTCTTC | TRBJ2-1 | few | NA | TRBV20-1
CASSTQGVTEAFF | TGTGCCAGTTCAACACAGGGGGTTACTGAAGCTTTCTTT | TRBJ1-1 | NA | TRBD1 | TRBV14
CASSRRQGETWRSPLHF | TGTGCCAGCAGCCGGCGACAGGGTGAGACTTGGCGTTCACCCCTCCACTTT | TRBJ1-6 | few | TRBD1 | TRBV14
CAISEIPDTQYF | TGTGCCATCAGTGAAATCCCAGATACGCAGTATTTT | TRBJ2-3 | NA | NA | TRBV10-3
CASSWQTGHGYTF | TGTGCCAGCAGCTGGCAAACAGGGCATGGCTACACCTTC | TRBJ1-2 | NA | NA | TRBV7-9
CASSSPGTGNTEAFF | TGTGCCAGCAGCTCCCCCGGGACAGGCAACACTGAAGCTTTCTTT | TRBJ1-1 | NA | TRBD1 | TRBV11-2
CASSLVGDRGYEAFF | TGTGCCAGCAGCTTAGTAGGGGACAGGGGCTATGAAGCTTTCTTT | TRBJ1-1 | NA | TRBD1 | TRBV7-6
CSSAGIAGLGEQFF | TGCAGCTCTGCAGGGATAGCGGGATTAGGTGAGCAGTTCTTC | TRBJ2-1 | few | TRBD2 | TRBV29-1
CASSATGGLGNTIYF | TGTGCCAGCAGCGCGACAGGAGGTCTTGGAAACACCATATATTTT | TRBJ1-3 | NA | NA | TRBV9
CSAFPSPANTEAFF | TGCAGTGCTTTTCCCTCCCCGGCCAACACTGAAGCTTTCTTT | TRBJ1-1 | NA | NA | TRBV20-1
CASSLLPLPNEKLFF | TGTGCCAGCAGTTTACTCCCTCTGCCTAATGAAAAACTGTTTTTT | TRBJ1-4 | NA | NA | TRBV27
CAVGQKKETQYF | TGTGCCGTCGGGCAGAAGAAAGAGACCCAGTACTTC | TRBJ2-5 | many | NA | TRBV10-3
CASSSTGDGYTF | TGTGCCAGCAGCTCTACAGGAGATGGCTACACCTTC | TRBJ1-2 | many | NA | TRBV7-9
CASSPGQAHSYGYTF | TGTGCCAGCAGTCCCGGACAGGCTCATTCCTATGGCTACACCTTC | TRBJ1-2 | NA | TRBD1 | TRBV6-6
CASSPDRGDRGNTIYF | TGTGCCAGCAGCCCAGACAGGGGGGATAGAGGAAACACCATATATTTT | TRBJ1-3 | NA | TRBD1 | TRBV3-1
CASSLSLDRTTDTQYF | TGCGCCAGCAGCTTATCTCTGGACAGAACCACAGATACGCAGTATTTT | TRBJ2-3 | few | NA | TRBV5-1
CASSLGGPFTDTQYF | TGTGCCAGCAGCTTAGGGGGGCCCTTCACAGATACGCAGTATTTT | TRBJ2-3 | few | NA | TRBV7-9
CASSNGLLNEQFF | TGTGCCAGCAGCAATGGACTACTTAATGAGCAGTTCTTC | TRBJ2-1 | NA | NA | TRBV12-3/TRBV12-4
CAISPGQGGEQYF | TGTGCCATCAGCCCGGGACAGGGTGGCGAGCAGTACTTC | TRBJ2-7 | NA | TRBD1 | TRBV10-3
CSAKHTRRIYNEQFF | TGCAGTGCCAAACATACTAGACGGATTTACAATGAGCAGTTCTTC | TRBJ2-1 | NA | NA | TRBV20-1
CASSQWGEKLFF | TGTGCCAGCAGCCAGTGGGGCGAAAAACTGTTTTTT | TRBJ1-4 | NA | NA | TRBV3-1
CASSLVGDGYTF | TGTGCCAGCAGCTTGGTTGGGGATGGCTACACCTTC | TRBJ1-2 | many | NA | TRBV5-4
CASFPRADKASYNEQFF | TGTGCCAGCTTCCCTAGGGCGGACAAGGCGAGCTACAATGAGCAGTTCTTC | TRBJ2-1 | few | NA | TRBV27
CSVEVPPWEGYTF | TGCAGCGTTGAAGTTCCGCCGTGGGAAGGCTACACCTTC | TRBJ1-2 | many | NA | TRBV29-1
CASSMGDTKYF | TGTGCCAGCAGTATGGGCGATACGAAGTATTTT | TRBJ2-3 | NA | NA | TRBV25-1
CSVTPQGGGRTEAFF | TGCAGCGTTACCCCCCAAGGGGGAGGAAGGACTGAAGCTTTCTTT | TRBJ1-1 | NA | NA | TRBV29-1
CASSSPFSGSRDNEQFF | TGTGCCAGCAGTTCCCCCTTTAGCGGGAGTAGGGACAATGAGCAGTTCTTC | TRBJ2-1 | NA | TRBD2 | TRBV27
CASSTGIPRGGYTF | TGCGCCAGCAGCACCGGGATCCCACGCGGAGGCTACACCTTC | TRBJ1-2 | NA | NA | TRBV5-1
CASTSGASGLKNIQYF | TGTGCCAGCACCTCCGGGGCTAGCGGACTAAAAAACATTCAGTACTTC | TRBJ2-4 | NA | TRBD2 | TRBV7-9
CASSLVAASTDTQYF | TGTGCCAGCAGCTTAGTCGCGGCAAGCACAGATACGCAGTATTTT | TRBJ2-3 | few | NA | TRBV7-2
CASSLWTGNPGELFF | TGCGCCAGCAGCCTCTGGACAGGGAACCCCGGGGAGCTGTTTTTT | TRBJ2-2 | few | TRBD1 | TRBV5-1
CASSPNSRFTKSEQYF | TGTGCCAGCTCACCAAATTCGAGGTTTACAAAATCCGAGCAGTACTTC | TRBJ2-7 | NA | NA | TRBV18
CASTKGNTIYF | TGTGCCAGCACCAAGGGTAACACCATATATTTT | TRBJ1-3 | few | NA | TRBV7-9